This TCR beta chain derives from a study of graft-versus-host responses after intestinal transplantation. For the study at large: Tacrolimus and steroids were given for roughly 3 years to all recipients after anti-thymocyte globulin induction.

Concerning this clone: Its target is not known.

Sequenced by immunoSEQ multiplex PCR; TCRdb stores in-frame clones only, minus some. Among over 85,000 clones listed, 85% to 95% were seen once. This TCR came from a human donor who received an intestinal transplant. Sample: unstimulated CD8+ T cells sorted from spleen or lymph node cells, taken before intestinal transplant.

CDR3 protein: CASSQRGEREIPYEQYF. Here the CDR3 DNA reads TGTGCCAGCAGCCAAAGGGGCGAGCGGGAGATTCCCTACGAGCAGTACTTC. The rearrangement joins TRBV7-9 to TRBJ2-7; 8 bases map to TRBD2. Germline CDR1 reads SEHNR; CDR2 reads FQNEAQ (reference sequence). The CDR3 has 17 residues. V shed 5 bases, J shed 2 bases, and the junction held 14 bases outside the gene matches.